At least ten counts were recorded for the clone carrying this T cell receptor beta chain. Its target is unknown. This library used roughly 430 ng RNA and molecular barcoded adaptors spanning alpha/delta and beta/gamma chains. Using its own MiXCR run on the reads, TCRdb lists one record per CDR3 protein. Among about 90,000 distinct CDR3 sequences, about 12% were seen once, and the ten largest hold about 15%. This specimen belongs to a study of read filtering for tumor transcriptome and immune sequencing. Turning to the study itself: Transcriptome libraries were built from DNase-treated RNA. RNA-seq yielded only about 75 to 1,400 TCR reads, IR-seq about 3.5 to 11 million. Overall study findings and caveats: This fraction held mixed bone marrow immune cells after CD138-negative sorting.

The CDR3 is 14 residues long. V lost 3 bases and J lost 2, with 8 bases in between. Germline V gene data show CDR1 as SGHRS and CDR2 as YFSETQ. This TCR derives from a donor aged 40 or over with multiple myeloma. The sequenced sample was a population of CD138-negative cells sorted from bone marrow. The chain has TRBV5-1 and TRBJ2-2, with D unresolved. CDR3 region: CASSSLGNTGELFF. Here the CDR3 DNA reads TGCGCCAGCAGCTCTCTAGGAAACACCGGGGAGCTGTTTTTT.